This T cell receptor (beta chain) originates from a study of blood T cell repertoires in COVID-19. Recovered Cohort 3 donors showed two negative PCRs, clearance, or symptom resolution. The V gene end was trimmed by 0 bases and the J gene end by 1 base; junction bases not matched to a gene: 5. CDR1 and CDR2 from the germline V gene are MGHRA and YSYEKL. The CDR3 runs 18 residues. The assay was immunoSEQ multiplex PCR, and TCRdb's table has in-frame clones only and misses some. The table lists roughly 370,000 clones, around nine tenths of them singletons, with roughly a tenth in the top ten. The chain employs TRBV4-1 and TRBJ1-5, with TRBD1 identical over 11 bases. This TCR was sampled from a woman aged 45-65 years who had recovered from COVID-19. The sample comprised PBMCs or T cells enriched from blood (not recorded which). The CDR3 DNA follows: TGCGCCAGCAGCCAAGAACCCGGACAGGGGGCGAGCAATCAGCCCCAGCATTTT. Translated: CASSQEPGQGASNQPQHF.